Following are 15 T cell receptor beta chains from one sample sequenced in a study of blood T cell repertoires in COVID-19. The assay was immunoSEQ multiplex PCR, and TCRdb's table has in-frame clones only and misses some. This sample has fewer than 150,000 clones, with approximately 86% found just once. Input material: peripheral blood. The receptors shown here come from a woman in her fifties or sixties who had recovered from COVID-19.

This chain links TRBV4-2 with TRBJ2-7, with 9 bases fitting TRBD1. The V and J ends lost 4 bases and 0 bases, in that order; junction bases with no gene match: 4. CDR3 size: 15 residues. Germline CDR1 is LGHNA and CDR2 is YNFKEQ. CDR3 protein: CASSPQGQGSYEQYF. Here the CDR3 DNA reads TGTGCCAGCAGCCCCCAGGGACAGGGCTCCTACGAGCAGTACTTC.

The chain has TRBV7-2 and TRBJ2-7, with 8 positions matching TRBD2. Per germline, CDR1 SGHTA and CDR2 FQGNSA. The CDR3 is made up of 14 amino acids. V gave up 5 bases and J gave up 3 bases; unmatched junction bases: 6. CDR3 coding DNA: TGTGCCAGCAGCGCACCCGGGACTAGCTACGAGCAGTACTTC. It translates to CASSAPGTSYEQYF.

V is TRBV4-1 and J is TRBJ2-5, with 8 nucleotides matching TRBD2. CDR3 size: 17 residues. Losses at the gene ends were 1 base for V and 2 bases for J; bases not matched to a gene: 9. CDR1 and CDR2 (germline): MGHRA, YSYEKL. CDR3 in DNA: TGCGCCAGCAGCCAAGTATTTTCCGGGACTAGTCAAGAGACCCAGTACTTC. Residues: CASSQVFSGTSQETQYF.

The V and J genes are TRBV5-1 and TRBJ2-7; 11 bases line up with TRBD1. CDR1 SGHRS and CDR2 YFSETQ come from the germline V gene. V lost 0 bases, J lost 6 bases, and 5 bases stayed unmatched. CDR3 length: 15 amino acids. The CDR3 loop reads CASSLEGQGVTEQYF. The CDR3 DNA reads as TGCGCCAGCAGCTTGGAGGGACAGGGGGTAACCGAGCAGTACTTC.

The table lists this clone with a count of one. In DNA, the CDR3 is TGCAGTATAATAGACAGGGGTTTGGACACTGAAGCTTTCTTT. Its translation is CSIIDRGLDTEAFF. The V and J genes are TRBV29-1 and TRBJ1-1; 8 positions agree with TRBD1. The length of the CDR3 is 14 residues. Germline V gene lookup returns CDR1 SQVTM and CDR2 ANQGSEA.

This sequence joins TRBV2 and TRBJ2-3; 10 positions match TRBD2. This CDR3 contains 14 residues. Per the germline V gene, CDR1 is SNHLY and CDR2 is FYNNEI. V shed 7 bases, J shed 3 bases, and the junction held 4 bases outside the gene matches. CDR3 amino acids: CASNLAGETDTQYF. CDR3 sequence (DNA): TGTGCCAGCAACCTAGCGGGAGAGACAGATACGCAGTATTTT.

In DNA form, the CDR3 reads TGCGCCAGCAGCAACAGGGAGTACACTGAAGCTTTCTTT. Encoded protein: CASSNREYTEAFF. The genes are TRBV5-1 and TRBJ1-1, with D tentatively TRBD1 (6 bases). This CDR3 region has 13 residues. The V end was cut by 4 bases, the J end by 3 bases, with 10 bases between. The germline gives CDR1 SGHRS, CDR2 YFSETQ.

This chain links TRBV15 with TRBJ2-6; weak D call: TRBD2 (5 bases). Germline V CDR1 and CDR2: LNHNV, YYDKDF (reference sequence). The CDR3 extends over 17 amino acids. V gave up 5 bases and J gave up 0 bases, with 14 bases separating them. The CDR3 reads CATSRYLGSSGANVLTF. The CDR3 coding sequence is TGTGCCACCAGCCGGTACCTGGGGAGCTCTGGGGCCAACGTCCTGACTTTC.

V and J are TRBV3-1 (or the pseudogene TRBV3-2) and TRBJ1-2, with D tentatively TRBD1 (6 bases). Between the trimmed V and J ends, which lost 1 base and 7 bases, there was a span of 16 bases. The CDR3 runs to 15 residues. Germline lookup yields CDR1 LGHDT and CDR2 YNNKEL (reference sequence). The CDR3 DNA sequence: TGTGCCAGCAGCCAAGCACCCAGGGGAGTAGGTGGCTACACCTTC. This translates into CASSQAPRGVGGYTF.

CDR3 loop: CASSPRTGGNTEAFF. The CDR3 DNA sequence: TGTGCCAGCAGCCCCCGGACAGGGGGGAACACTGAAGCTTTCTTT. The chain employs TRBV14 and TRBJ1-1, with TRBD1 matching 10 bases. The germline V gene encodes CDR1 SGHDN and CDR2 FVKESK. The CDR3 covers 15 residues. Germline trimming cut 4 bases from V and 1 base from J; bases unmatched to any gene: 3.

J is TRBJ1-1 and V is TRBV5-6; D possibly corresponds to TRBD1 (6 bases). CDR1 is SGHDT and CDR2 is YYEEEE in the germline V gene. The V and J ends lost 0 bases and 5 bases respectively, with 17 bases between them. The CDR3 runs to 16 residues. The CDR3 region has the DNA TGTGCCAGCAGCTTGGGGACAGCCCGAGTTGGAACTGAAGCTTTCTTT. As protein: CASSLGTARVGTEAFF.

The genes are TRBV3-1 (or the pseudogene TRBV3-2) and TRBJ2-4; 9 bases fit TRBD2. There are 19 residues in the CDR3. V shed 4 bases and J 2 bases; nucleotides not matched to a gene: 15. Germline V gene data show CDR1 as LGHDT and CDR2 as YNNKEL (reference sequence). CDR3: CASSPPRRLAALSKNIQYF. The CDR3 DNA sequence: TGTGCCAGCAGCCCTCCGCGCCGACTAGCGGCCTTATCCAAAAACATTCAGTACTTC.

This clone was picked up one time. The chain carries TRBV7-2 and TRBJ1-5; D is ambiguous. CDR3 length: 15 residues. The V gene's germline CDR1 is SGHTA and CDR2 FQGNSA. V gave up 2 bases and J gave up 4 bases, with 12 bases separating them. In DNA form, the CDR3 reads TGTGCCAGCAGCTTAAGCAGTCTGCGGAATCAGCCCCAGCATTTT. It codes for CASSLSSLRNQPQHF.

The genes are TRBV4-2 and TRBJ1-4; D unclear. Trimming took off 0 bases at V and 0 bases at J, with 8 bases between the two ends. Germline assignment: CDR1 LGHNA and CDR2 YNFKEQ. This CDR3 region has 16 residues. The CDR3 bases are TGTGCCAGCAGCCAAGATTTACTAGCAACTAATGAAAAACTGTTTTTT. It codes for CASSQDLLATNEKLFF.

This clone came up once. The chain employs TRBV3-1 (or the pseudogene TRBV3-2) and TRBJ1-3, with D possibly being TRBD1 (5 bases). Germline loops: CDR1 LGHDT, CDR2 YNNKEL (reference sequence). V gave up 3 bases and J gave up 0 bases, with 12 bases separating them. The CDR3 covers 16 residues. The CDR3 sequence: CASSQNTGPSGNTIYF. The CDR3 DNA reads TGTGCCAGCAGCCAGAATACAGGTCCCTCTGGAAACACCATATATTTT.